What follows describes a single TCR beta chain. Its target is not known. The sample originates from a study of a mutant IDH1 vaccine in newly diagnosed glioma. Study-level background: Investigators started vaccination 4-6 weeks after radiotherapy alone, or with temozolomide cycles.

Sample time point: week 5, during vaccination. Every vaccination contained 300 ug of the mutant IDH1 20-mer peptide and was paired with topical imiquimod. After removal of 5 bases from V and 1 base from J, the junction contained 3 bases not matched to a gene. This CDR3 is built from 15 residues. Germline V gives CDR1 MRHNA, CDR2 SNTAGT. The repertoire was sequenced with immunoSEQ multiplex PCR; TCRdb's copy has only in-frame clones and lacks some. The table lists roughly 39,000 clones, roughly 88% of them singletons. V usage is TRBV6-4 and J usage is TRBJ2-1; 9 bases are shared with TRBD1. Source: PBMCs, taken from a glioma patient whose treatment included an IDH1 peptide vaccine. The receptor's source is a man in his forties or fifties with glioma. CDR3 DNA: TGTGCCAGCAGTTTACAGGGGGCATCCTACAATGAGCAGTTCTTC. Translated, it gives CASSLQGASYNEQFF.